This entry lists 31 T cell receptor beta chains sequenced from one sample in a study of regulatory T cells in long-lasting Graves disease. With iRepertoire HTBI primers and Arm-PCR of CDR3 regions, TCR beta libraries were built. TCRdb re-derived calls from the multiplex PCR reads in MiXCR, one entry per CDR3 protein. There are around 500,000 distinct CDR3 sequences in the sample; about 16% occur only once, and just under 25% lies in the top ten. As to time point: newly diagnosed GD, antithyroid drugs for less than 3 months. Isolated PBMC RNA provided the starting material for the TCR library. These data also formed part of another study, on T cells in Graves' hyperthyroidism and ophthalmopathy.

Sequencing used peripheral blood mononuclear cells (PBMCs), obtained at new diagnosis, from a patient treated with antithyroid drugs. Receptors originate from a woman aged 35-60 years with Graves disease.

A note on this clonotype: Being one base from a much bigger clone, this may be a read error. The chain joins TRBV2 to TRBJ2-1; a possible D gene is TRBD2 (5 bases). Trimming removed 4 bases at V and 10 bases at J, with 8 bases between. Germline V gene lookup returns CDR1 SNHLY and CDR2 FYNNEI. The CDR3 is made up of 11 amino acids. DNA of the CDR3: TGTGCCAGCAGTGGGGAGAGCGAGCAGTTCTTC. This encodes CASSGESEQFF.

This clonotype has a count of ten or more. The chain is built from TRBV28 and TRBJ2-1, with 7 bases lining up with TRBD2. Unmatched junction bases numbered 8, after V lost 0 bases and J lost 15 bases. Germline V gene data show CDR1 as MDHEN and CDR2 as SYDVKM. The CDR3 runs to 13 residues. The CDR3 nucleotides read TGTGCCAGCAGTTTATGGCTAGCGGAGGGACTGTTCTTC. Its protein product is CASSLWLAEGLFF.

This clonotype was seen ten or more times. CDR3 nucleotides: TGCAGTGCTCAGGACGGGGCAGAGACCCAGTACTTC. As protein: CSAQDGAETQYF. V and J are TRBV20-1 and TRBJ2-5; perhaps D is TRBD1 or TRBD2 (5 bases each). V dropped 5 bases and J dropped 4 bases, with 11 bases sitting between them. CDR1 and CDR2 (germline): DFQATT, SNEGSKA (reference sequence). This CDR3 is built from 12 residues.

This sequence joins TRBV19 and TRBJ1-1, with TRBD1 identical over 7 bases. The length of the CDR3 is 14 residues. Germline values: CDR1 LNHDA, CDR2 SQIVND (reference sequence). The V segment lost 2 bases and the J segment 4 bases; nucleotides outside the gene matches: 4. Here the CDR3 reads CASSITGASTEAFF. CDR3 in DNA: TGTGCCAGTAGTATAACAGGGGCGAGCACTGAAGCTTTCTTT.

This clonotype was counted many times. The chain joins TRBV5-1 to TRBJ1-2; the D is unclear. Germline V gives CDR1 SGHRS, CDR2 YFSETQ. This CDR3 spans 13 amino acids. V lost 0 bases, J lost 4 bases, and 7 bases lay in between. As DNA, the CDR3 is TGCGCCAGCAGCTTGGGCCTTAGCTATGGCTACACCTTC. Protein: CASSLGLSYGYTF.

This clonotype was counted ten times or more. V gene TRBV12-3 or TRBV12-4 combines with J gene TRBJ1-2; perhaps TRBD1 as D (5 bases). The CDR3 consists of 13 residues. The V end lost 3 bases, the J end lost 2 bases, and 7 bases lay between the germline ends. The CDR3 region is CASSFAGNYGYTF. The CDR3 DNA reads as TGTGCCAGCAGTTTTGCAGGGAACTATGGCTACACCTTC.

This clonotype was recorded many times. The chain combines TRBV20-1 with TRBJ1-2, with D perhaps TRBD1 (5 bases). Germline CDR1 DFQATT, CDR2 SNEGSKA (reference sequence). The CDR3 covers 13 residues. The V end lost 6 bases, the J end lost 6 bases, and 17 bases lay between the germline ends. CDR3 residues: CSARAGHPDGYTF. CDR3 nucleotides: TGCAGTGCCCGTGCCGGACACCCCGATGGCTACACCTTC.

The chain uses TRBV4-2 and TRBJ2-6; possibly TRBD1 for D (6 bases). The CDR3 contains 17 residues. The ends were cut back, 3 bases at V and 3 bases at J, with 15 bases in the middle. Germline V lookup: CDR1 LGHNA, CDR2 YNFKEQ. CDR3 in DNA: TGTGCCAGCAGCCAGTCCGGCCAGGGGAGTGGGGCCAACGTCCTGACTTTC. It specifies CASSQSGQGSGANVLTF.

V gene TRBV6-5 combines with J gene TRBJ2-5, with D maybe TRBD1 (7 bases). This CDR3 is built from 19 residues. Germline V gives CDR1 MNHEY, CDR2 SVGAGI. V shed 1 base and J shed 2 bases, with 23 bases lying between them. CDR3 nucleotides: TGTGCCAGCAGTTACTTGAGTACCGACTGGCAGGGGGGTCAAGAGACCCAGTACTTC. Residues: CASSYLSTDWQGGQETQYF.

For this clonotype: This may be a read error: a much more frequent sequence differs by one nucleotide. The chain couples TRBV12-3 or TRBV12-4 to TRBJ1-2; weak D call: TRBD1 (5 bases). This CDR3 has 15 residues. The CDR3: CASSWKETVGYSYTF. The DNA of the CDR3 is TGTGCCAGCAGTTGGAAGGAGACAGTTGGCTATAGCTACACCTTC.

The chain links TRBV5-4 to TRBJ2-3; D may be TRBD2 (6 bases). Trimming removed 0 bases from V and 0 bases from J, with 11 bases in between. CDR1 is SGHNT and CDR2 is YYREEE in the germline V gene (reference sequence). The CDR3 is 16 amino acids. CDR3 sequence: CASSLGSGASTDTQYF. In DNA, the CDR3 is TGTGCCAGCAGCTTGGGTAGCGGTGCTAGCACAGATACGCAGTATTTT.

To note about this clonotype: A much larger clone is a single base away; this may be a read error. As the CDR3 is not closed by the conserved phenylalanine or tryptophan, this likely results from a read error. This chain uses TRBV11-3 with TRBJ1-1; 7 nucleotides align to TRBD1. With V trimmed by 4 bases and J by 2 bases, 4 bases remained unmatched. Germline CDR1 SGHNT, CDR2 YENEEA. CDR3 length: 14 amino acids. The CDR3 loop is CASSWDSQNTEAFL. The CDR3 DNA reads as TGTGCCAGCAGCTGGGACAGCCAAAACACTGAAGCTTTCCTT.

Many counts were recorded for this clonotype. This chain connects TRBV7-9 to TRBJ2-3; 10 positions agree with TRBD2. CDR3 length: 16 residues. Per germline, CDR1 SEHNR and CDR2 FQNEAQ (reference sequence). V trimming: 3 bases; J trimming: 4 bases; junction bases outside the gene matches: 7. In nucleotides, the CDR3 is TGTGCCAGCAGCTTCGGACTAGCGGAGAATTCAGATACGCAGTATTTT. It encodes CASSFGLAENSDTQYF.

This clonotype has ten or more counts. This chain connects TRBV7-9 to TRBJ1-2; D uncertain. CDR1 and CDR2 from the germline V gene are SEHNR and FQNEAQ (reference sequence). The CDR3 is 14 residues long. The V gene lost 2 bases and the J gene lost 4 bases, with 11 bases spanning the gap. The CDR3 here is CASSLNLGGYGYTF. The CDR3 DNA follows: TGTGCCAGCAGCTTAAATCTGGGAGGCTATGGCTACACCTTC.

The chain is built from TRBV18 and TRBJ2-1; TRBD2 matches 16 bases. Germline V gives CDR1 KGHSH, CDR2 LQKENI. This CDR3 has 18 residues. Unmatched junction bases numbered 8, after V lost 3 bases and J lost 6 bases. In nucleotides, the CDR3 is TGTGCCAGCTCACCGGGGACTAGCGGGGGGGCAGGCTCCAATGAGCAGTTCTTC. It yields the protein CASSPGTSGGAGSNEQFF.

The chain joins TRBV9 to TRBJ2-7, with 11 positions matching TRBD2. V was pared by 5 bases and J by 9 bases, with 13 bases of the junction left unmatched. This CDR3 has 15 residues. Germline CDR1 is SGDLS and CDR2 is YYNGEE. The DNA of the CDR3 is TGTGCCAGCAGGGATTTTAGCGGGGGGGCCAGATGGCAGTACTTC. Protein sequence: CASRDFSGGARWQYF. Looking up the rest from reference TRBV9 and TRBJ2-7 gives the full variable domain: DSGVTQTPKHLITATGQRVTLRCSPRSGDLSVYWYQQSLDQGLQFLIQYYNGEERAKGNILERFSAQQFPDLHSELNLSSLELGDSALYFCASRDFSGGARWQYFGPGTRLTVT.

This clonotype has a handful of counts. The V call is TRBV18, the J call TRBJ2-4, with 8 bases aligning to TRBD1. Unmatched junction bases numbered 3, after V lost 2 bases and J lost 6 bases. This CDR3 spans 14 amino acids. Germline V gives CDR1 KGHSH, CDR2 LQKENI. The CDR3, as DNA: TGTGCCAGCTCACCAGGGGACAGGTTAAACATTCAGTACTTC. Amino acids: CASSPGDRLNIQYF.

This clonotype was seen a few times. J is TRBJ2-1 and V is TRBV4-2; TRBD1 aligns across 9 bases. The junction had 2 bases not matched to a gene; V was cut back by 0 bases and J by 5 bases. The CDR3 runs to 15 residues. Germline lookup yields CDR1 LGHNA and CDR2 YNFKEQ. CDR3 sequence: CASSQDGDRDNEQFF. The CDR3, as DNA: TGTGCCAGCAGCCAAGATGGGGACAGGGACAATGAGCAGTTCTTC.

This clonotype occurred a few times. The CDR3 loop reads CASSQTGLAGQETQYF. The CDR3 DNA is TGTGCCAGCAGCCAGACAGGACTAGCGGGGCAAGAGACCCAGTACTTC. J is TRBJ2-5 and V is TRBV9, with 12 bases fitting TRBD2. Germline V gene sequence: CDR1 SGDLS, CDR2 YYNGEE. J was trimmed by 2 bases and V by 4 bases; bases with no gene match: 6. The CDR3 is 16 residues long.

This clonotype was seen many times. The junction departs from germline at one end; a sequencing error may be responsible. This chain uses TRBV2 with TRBJ1-2; no clear D. CDR3 size: 13 residues. Germline V gene lookup returns CDR1 SNHLY and CDR2 FYNNEI. The CDR3 DNA reads TGTGCCAGCACTGAAGGGATTAACTATGGCTACACCTTC. Residues: CASTEGINYGYTF.

Concerning this clonotype itself: It may be a read error: a sequence one base away is much more abundant. CDR3 DNA: TGTGCCAGCAACCCAAGGCGGGACAGGGCCACTGAAGCTTTCTTT. Translation gives CASNPRRDRATEAFF. The chain combines TRBV6-2 or TRBV6-3 with TRBJ1-1, with 9 nucleotides matching TRBD1. The trim removed 7 bases at V and 4 bases at J, leaving 10 bases unmatched. The CDR3 has 15 amino acids. Germline lookup yields CDR1 MNHEY and CDR2 SVGEGT.

The rearrangement joins TRBV19 to TRBJ1-2; D gene uncertain. This CDR3 has 11 amino acids. Germline loops: CDR1 LNHDA, CDR2 SQIVND (reference sequence). The V end lost 5 bases, the J end lost 8 bases, and 9 bases lay between the germline ends. CDR3 nucleotide sequence: TGTGCCAGTAGTTTTCTAAGGGGCTACACCTTC. Its translation is CASSFLRGYTF.

This chain uses TRBV28 with TRBJ2-2; the match to TRBD1 covers 8 bases. Trimming removed 4 bases from V and 8 bases from J; junction bases left unmatched: 12. CDR1 MDHEN and CDR2 SYDVKM come from the germline V gene. The CDR3 length is 16 residues. CDR3: CASSSDRAFWKGELFF. The DNA of the CDR3 is TGTGCCAGCAGTTCGGACAGGGCATTTTGGAAGGGGGAGCTGTTTTTT.

The rearrangement joins TRBV7-8 to TRBJ1-1; 9 bases are shared with TRBD1. Losses at the gene ends were 2 bases for V and 2 bases for J; bases not matched to a gene: 18. Germline V gene lookup returns CDR1 SGHVS and CDR2 FQNEAQ. CDR3 length equals 20 residues. CDR3 in DNA: TGTGCCAGCAGCTTACAAGCCCCGTATAGGACAGGGGCCCTCAACACTGAAGCTTTCTTT. Amino acids: CASSLQAPYRTGALNTEAFF.

The CDR3 protein is CATSRGGTGVYEQYF. CDR3 sequence (DNA): TGTGCCACCAGCAGAGGGGGGACAGGGGTCTACGAGCAGTACTTC. The chain joins TRBV15 to TRBJ2-7, with 10 bases that match TRBD1. After removal of 1 base from V and 3 bases from J, the junction contained 3 bases not matched to a gene. CDR3 length: 15 amino acids. Germline-derived CDR1 and CDR2 are LNHNV and YYDKDF (reference sequence). The full variable domain, completed using reference TRBV15 and TRBJ2-7, is DAMVIQNPRYQVTQFGKPVTLSCSQTLNHNVMYWYQQKSSQAPKLLFHYYDKDFNNEADTPDNFQSRRPNTSFCFLDIRSPGLGDTAMYLCATSRGGTGVYEQYFGPGTRLTVT.

This clonotype was found many times. The chain carries TRBV6-1 and TRBJ2-3; TRBD2 matches at 11 bases. Germline assignment: CDR1 MNHNS and CDR2 SASEGT. The CDR3 runs 18 residues. The V and J ends lost 10 bases and 0 bases, in that order; junction bases with no gene match: 15. CDR3 protein: CATSPYTSGGWSTDTQYF. In nucleotides, the CDR3 is TGTGCCACCTCTCCCTACACTAGCGGGGGTTGGAGCACAGATACGCAGTATTTT.

The chain joins TRBV11-3 to TRBJ2-1; 8 bases fit TRBD2. The V segment lost 5 bases and the J segment 6 bases; nucleotides outside the gene matches: 9. CDR3 length: 15 residues. The V gene's germline CDR1 is SGHNT and CDR2 YENEEA. CDR3 loop: CASSPVAGGINEQFF. CDR3 nucleotides: TGTGCCAGCAGCCCGGTCGCGGGGGGCATCAATGAGCAGTTCTTC.

To note about this clonotype: This may come from a read error, since a much larger clone is one base off. The conserved phenylalanine or tryptophan normally closing the CDR3 is absent here, so this likely arose from a read error. This chain connects TRBV5-5 to TRBJ1-5; 7 bases agree with TRBD1. The CDR3 runs to 14 residues. Germline V CDR1 and CDR2: SGHKS, YYEKEE (reference sequence). The trim removed 4 bases at V and 4 bases at J, leaving 5 bases unmatched. Here the CDR3 reads CASSETGKNQPQHL. As DNA, the CDR3 is TGTGCCAGCAGCGAGACAGGGAAGAATCAGCCCCAGCATCTT.

This clonotype was counted many times. V gene TRBV7-2 combines with J gene TRBJ1-2; 8 bases line up with TRBD1. V gave up 4 bases and J gave up 1 base; unmatched junction bases: 5. CDR3 length: 15 residues. Germline V gene sequence: CDR1 SGHTA, CDR2 FQGNSA. This chain's CDR3 is CASSSRTGFNYGYTF. The CDR3 nucleotides are TGTGCCAGCAGCTCCCGGACAGGGTTTAACTATGGCTACACCTTC. The variable domain in full, completed from reference TRBV7-2 and TRBJ1-2, reads GAGVSQSPSNKVTEKGKDVELRCDPISGHTALYWYRQSLGQGLEFLIYFQGNSAPDKSGLPSDRFSAERTGGSVSTLTIQRTQQEDSAVYLCASSSRTGFNYGYTFGSGTRLTVV.

The chain couples TRBV5-1 to TRBJ2-5; the D gene is possibly TRBD2 (7 bases). This CDR3 has 15 residues. The ends were cut back, 5 bases at V and 5 bases at J, with 19 bases in the middle. Germline CDR1 and CDR2: SGHRS and YFSETQ. CDR3 protein: CASREFGGRLETQYF. The CDR3 DNA is TGCGCCAGCAGAGAATTCGGGGGGCGATTGGAGACCCAGTACTTC.

J is TRBJ1-6 and V is TRBV20-1; D is perhaps TRBD1 (5 bases). This CDR3 is 20 amino acids long. Germline CDR1 DFQATT, CDR2 SNEGSKA (reference sequence). The V end lost 0 bases, the J end lost 0 bases, and 21 bases lay between the germline ends. The CDR3 region has the DNA TGCAGTGCTAGAGATCCTACGGGGGGGGACCGCAGCTCCTATAATTCACCCCTCCACTTT. Its translation is CSARDPTGGDRSSYNSPLHF.